This T cell receptor (beta chain) was captured by sequencing in a study of T cell changes during pregnancy in multiple sclerosis. Some clones are missing from TCRdb's copy, which holds only in-frame ones; the method was immunoSEQ multiplex PCR. This table holds some 120,000 clones, about 94% found once. V shed 3 bases and J shed 4 bases, with 13 bases lying between them. The V gene's germline CDR1 is SGDLS and CDR2 YYNGEE. The CDR3 runs 14 residues. The TCR originated in a female donor with multiple sclerosis, enrolled in a pregnancy study. The material sequenced was peripheral blood, taken before pregnancy. This chain joins TRBV9 and TRBJ1-2, with D unresolved. The chain's CDR3 is CASSAVEGFYGYTF. CDR3 nucleotides: TGTGCCAGCAGCGCAGTGGAGGGATTCTATGGCTACACCTTC.